These T cell receptor beta chains were read from a single sample in a study of T-cell memory formation after mild COVID-19. Using its own MiXCR run on the 5' RACE reads, TCRdb lists one record per CDR3 protein. This sample has 450,000 to 650,000 distinct CDR3 sequences, with about a fifth found just once. Sample: PBMCs or a T cell subset sorted from them (not recorded which). These receptors all come from an adult woman who had mild COVID-19 (a few samples of this study predate the infection). Cell type and time point are not known. Each CDR3 is given with its conserved first and last residue. The D gene is left open where the match is weak. The size field is filled for only some rows; it gives once, few, many or a size class.

TRBV6-5	TRBD1	TRBJ1-6	NA	CASSSNRGNSPLHF	TGTGCCAGCAGTTCAAACAGGGGTAATTCACCCCTCCACTTT
TRBV14	NA	TRBJ2-1	NA	CASSHYPGSYNEQFF	TGTGCCAGCAGCCATTACCCCGGCTCCTACAATGAGCAGTTCTTC
TRBV18	NA	TRBJ1-2	NA	CASANSRRGDGYTF	TGTGCCAGTGCAAACAGCCGACGCGGAGATGGCTACACCTTC
TRBV30	NA	TRBJ2-2	NA	CAWSVPGRWAGELFF	TGTGCCTGGAGTGTACCGGGCAGGTGGGCCGGGGAGCTGTTTTTT
TRBV11-3	NA	TRBJ2-3	few	CASSFPTGADTQYF	TGTGCCAGCAGCTTCCCCACGGGGGCAGATACGCAGTATTTT
TRBV7-9	NA	TRBJ2-5	few	CASSSGRFQETQYF	TGTGCCAGCAGCTCGGGACGGTTCCAAGAGACCCAGTACTTC
TRBV5-5	NA	TRBJ2-2	few	CASSQMEQVTTNTGELFF	TGTGCCAGCAGTCAAATGGAACAGGTTACGACGAACACCGGGGAGCTGTTTTTT
TRBV7-7	TRBD1	TRBJ2-7	few	CASSPGTGAGWEQYF	TGTGCTAGCAGCCCTGGGACAGGGGCGGGCTGGGAGCAGTACTTC
TRBV10-3	TRBD1	TRBJ1-5	NA	CAISQGAGQPQHF	TGTGCCATCAGTCAGGGGGCTGGACAGCCCCAGCATTTT
TRBV5-1	TRBD2	TRBJ2-1	NA	CASKKSGTDSYNEQFF	TGCGCCAGCAAGAAAAGCGGGACGGACTCCTACAATGAGCAGTTCTTC
TRBV19	NA	TRBJ2-5	NA	CASSRSEARETQYF	TGTGCCAGTAGTAGAAGCGAAGCAAGGGAGACCCAGTACTTC
TRBV3-1	NA	TRBJ2-4	few	CASSQVAGAGLAKNIQYF	TGTGCCAGCAGCCAAGTGGCGGGGGCCGGCTTAGCCAAAAACATTCAGTACTTC
TRBV6-6	NA	TRBJ1-1	few	CASSPMDKKNTEAFF	TGTGCCAGCAGTCCCATGGACAAGAAGAACACTGAAGCTTTCTTT
TRBV12-3/TRBV12-4	NA	TRBJ2-3	few	CASSSIILAGQLTDTQYF	TGTGCCAGCAGTTCGATCATCCTCGCGGGACAGCTCACAGATACGCAGTATTTT
TRBV12-3/TRBV12-4	NA	TRBJ2-2	many	CASSSPLGPVGELFF	TGTGCCAGCAGTAGCCCCCTTGGGCCCGTGGGGGAGCTGTTTTTT
TRBV4-1	NA	TRBJ1-2	NA	CASSQESGGRMYGYTF	TGCGCCAGCAGCCAAGAAAGCGGCGGGCGCATGTATGGCTACACCTTC
TRBV10-3	TRBD1	TRBJ1-1	NA	CAISETGGNTEAFF	TGTGCCATCAGTGAGACAGGGGGGAACACTGAAGCTTTCTTT
TRBV29-1	NA	TRBJ2-1	few	CSTGTGNEQFF	TGCAGCACCGGGACCGGCAATGAGCAGTTCTTC
TRBV25-1	NA	TRBJ1-1	few	CASRGSGNTEAFF	TGTGCCAGCAGGGGGTCGGGGAACACTGAAGCTTTCTTT
TRBV20-1	NA	TRBJ2-7	NA	CSASQGFRSYEQYF	TGCAGTGCCTCTCAGGGGTTTAGGTCCTACGAGCAGTACTTC
TRBV30	NA	TRBJ1-2	NA	CAWSSKDSGQSSYGYTF	TGTGCCTGGAGTTCCAAAGATTCCGGACAGTCAAGCTATGGCTACACCTTC
TRBV25-1	NA	TRBJ2-3	NA	CASSGWGADTQYF	TGTGCCAGCAGTGGATGGGGGGCAGATACGCAGTATTTT
TRBV20-1	TRBD2	TRBJ2-3	few	CSATGTSGTDTQYF	TGCAGTGCGACCGGGACTAGCGGCACAGATACGCAGTATTTT
TRBV7-2	NA	TRBJ2-5	NA	CASSRVGTPSNLPETQYF	TGTGCCAGCAGCAGGGTCGGGACACCCTCCAATCTTCCAGAGACCCAGTACTTC